Following are 32 T cell receptor beta chains from one sample sequenced in a study of identical twins. MiXCR, run by TCRdb on the 5' RACE reads, gives a single entry per CDR3 protein. This table has approximately 670,000 distinct CDR3 sequences, 5.5% to 6.5% appearing once. The specimen sequenced was naive T cells sorted from blood. These receptors all come from a man between 18 and 29 years old in good health.

Only a few counts were recorded for this clonotype. The V gene is TRBV5-5, the J gene TRBJ2-7, with D tentatively TRBD2 (6 bases). The CDR3 totals 14 residues. Trimming stripped 4 bases from V and 1 base from J, with 12 bases between. The germline CDR1 and CDR2 sequences are SGHKS and YYEKEE (reference sequence). The CDR3 loop is CASSLGTVSYEQYF. CDR3 coding DNA: TGTGCCAGCAGCCTAGGGACTGTTTCCTACGAGCAGTACTTC.

This clonotype was counted ten times or more. The chain combines TRBV29-1 with TRBJ2-7; D may be TRBD1 or TRBD2 (5 bases each). The V end lost 4 bases, the J end lost 2 bases, and 12 bases lay between the germline ends. The CDR3 spans 13 residues. CDR1 is SQVTM and CDR2 is ANQGSEA in the germline V gene. The CDR3 region is CSVVGTSAYEQYF. For the CDR3, the DNA is TGCAGCGTTGTAGGGACGAGTGCCTACGAGCAGTACTTC.

The sample holds a few counts of this clonotype. This chain links TRBV18 with TRBJ2-2; tentative D call: TRBD1 (5 bases). Looked up from germline, CDR1 is KGHSH and CDR2 is LQKENI. This CDR3 comprises 20 residues. Trimming pared 2 bases from V and 0 bases from J, leaving 22 bases between. The CDR3 protein is CASSPSTGTAASSNTGELFF. CDR3 nucleotides: TGTGCCAGCTCACCAAGTACAGGTACCGCAGCTAGTTCGAACACCGGGGAGCTGTTTTTT.

This clonotype was observed at least ten times. V gene TRBV12-3 or TRBV12-4 combines with J gene TRBJ2-1; 9 bases line up with TRBD2. J lost 4 bases, V lost 6 bases, and 7 bases had no gene match. The CDR3 length is 15 residues. The CDR3 loop reads CASSQRLAEYNEQFF. The CDR3 DNA reads TGTGCCAGCAGCCAACGACTAGCGGAATACAATGAGCAGTTCTTC.

CDR3 in DNA: TGCGCCAGCAGCTCTGACTCCGAGTACATTCAGTACTTC. This gives the protein CASSSDSEYIQYF. The chain recombines TRBV5-1 with TRBJ2-4; D call uncertain. Looked up from germline, CDR1 is SGHRS and CDR2 is YFSETQ. CDR3 length: 13 residues. Trimming took off 3 bases at V and 8 bases at J, with 12 bases between the two ends.

Only a few counts were recorded for this clonotype. The chain recombines TRBV30 with TRBJ2-1, with 10 nucleotides matching TRBD2. V gave up 4 bases and J gave up 10 bases; unmatched junction bases: 13. Germline V gives CDR1 GTSNPN, CDR2 SVGIG (reference sequence). The CDR3 covers 15 residues. This CDR3 is CAWIRGLAGVREQFF. CDR3 coding DNA: TGTGCCTGGATCAGGGGGCTAGCGGGAGTAAGAGAGCAGTTCTTC.

This clonotype showed up just a few times. The CDR3 spells CASGSGATQYF. The CDR3 DNA follows: TGTGCCAGCGGCTCGGGAGCGACCCAGTACTTC. The chain is built from TRBV27 and TRBJ2-5; tentatively, D is TRBD2 (6 bases). Trimming took off 8 bases at V and 7 bases at J, with 11 bases between the two ends. Germline-derived CDR1 and CDR2 are MNHEY and SMNVEV (reference sequence). The CDR3 sequence is 11 residues long.

At least ten counts were recorded for this clonotype. CDR3 loop: CSARDPKNSAGELFF. CDR3 nucleotide sequence: TGCAGTGCTAGGGACCCCAAAAATTCGGCCGGGGAGCTGTTTTTT. J is TRBJ2-2 and V is TRBV20-1; D gene unclear. This CDR3 is built from 15 residues. Looked up from germline, CDR1 is DFQATT and CDR2 is SNEGSKA (reference sequence). V lost 3 bases to trimming and J lost 6 bases, with 17 bases between them.

This clonotype was recorded many times. The chain carries TRBV4-1 and TRBJ2-1, with TRBD2 matching over 7 bases. The CDR3 runs 17 residues. Trimming removed 4 bases from V and 6 bases from J; junction bases left unmatched: 15. Germline assignment: CDR1 MGHRA and CDR2 YSYEKL. CDR3 coding DNA: TGCGCCAGCAGCCCAAGACGGGAGGTGACTCCTCTCAATGAGCAGTTCTTC. Its translation: CASSPRREVTPLNEQFF.

This clonotype was counted many times. The rearrangement uses TRBV27 and TRBJ2-4; 15 bases line up with TRBD2. This CDR3 contains 15 residues. Trimming removed 4 bases from V and 8 bases from J; junction bases left unmatched: 3. CDR1 is MNHEY and CDR2 is SMNVEV in the germline V gene (reference sequence). The CDR3 loop reads CASSWTSGRADIQYF. The CDR3 DNA is TGTGCCAGCAGTTGGACTAGCGGGAGGGCGGACATTCAGTACTTC.

This clonotype was seen ten or more times. CDR3 DNA sequence: TGTGCCAGCAGTTTAGTGGGACAGATAAGGGCAGATACGCAGTATTTT. Residues: CASSLVGQIRADTQYF. The chain employs TRBV12-3 or TRBV12-4 and TRBJ2-3; the match to TRBD1 covers 7 bases. V gave up 1 base and J gave up 4 bases; unmatched junction bases: 8. CDR3 length: 16 residues.

The rearrangement joins TRBV12-3 or TRBV12-4 to TRBJ2-4; TRBD2 agrees at 11 bases. The CDR3 runs 16 residues. The V gene end was trimmed by 6 bases and the J gene end by 3 bases; junction bases not matched to a gene: 7. The CDR3 loop reads CASSQGLAGDKNIQYF. For the CDR3, the DNA is TGTGCCAGCAGCCAAGGACTAGCGGGTGACAAAAACATTCAGTACTTC.

This clonotype was detected many times. The chain joins TRBV10-3 to TRBJ1-2, with no clear D. This CDR3 is 12 amino acids long. Germline V gene sequence: CDR1 ENHRY, CDR2 SYGVKD. With 3 bases removed from V and 4 bases from J, the gap between germline ends came to 6 bases. CDR3 coding DNA: TGTGCCATCAGTGAATCAGGCTATGGCTACACCTTC. This encodes CAISESGYGYTF.

This clonotype came up a few times. This chain connects TRBV12-3 or TRBV12-4 to TRBJ1-1, with 7 bases that match TRBD1. Trimming at V came to 6 bases and at J to 4 bases, leaving 8 bases not matched to a gene. The CDR3 length is 14 residues. The CDR3 nucleotides are TGTGCCAGCAGCTTACGACAGGGCGTCACTGAAGCTTTCTTT. Protein sequence: CASSLRQGVTEAFF.

This clonotype appeared many times. V is TRBV10-3 and J is TRBJ2-1; 13 positions match TRBD2. Germline V gives CDR1 ENHRY, CDR2 SYGVKD. Trimming at V came to 4 bases and at J to 6 bases, leaving 9 bases not matched to a gene. The CDR3 is made up of 17 amino acids. The DNA of the CDR3 is TGTGCCATCAGTGTACTAGCGGGGGGGCCCATACTCAATGAGCAGTTCTTC. It translates to CAISVLAGGPILNEQFF.

The chain is built from TRBV5-1 and TRBJ2-1; 8 bases are a match to TRBD2. Trimming removed 4 bases from V and 1 base from J; junction bases left unmatched: 7. Germline V gene lookup returns CDR1 SGHRS and CDR2 YFSETQ. The CDR3 extends over 16 amino acids. CDR3 region: CASSRGGSHSYNEQFF. The CDR3 DNA is TGCGCCAGCAGCCGGGGGGGGTCCCATTCCTACAATGAGCAGTTCTTC.

The table lists this clonotype with many counts. The chain employs TRBV18 and TRBJ2-7; D call uncertain. The V and J ends lost 2 bases and 3 bases respectively, with 8 bases between them. Germline loops: CDR1 KGHSH, CDR2 LQKENI. This CDR3 has 13 amino acids. The CDR3 region has the DNA TGTGCCAGCTCACCAAGGCTCAACTACGAGCAGTACGTC. This encodes CASSPRLNYEQYV.

This clonotype has only a few counts. V is TRBV11-3 and J is TRBJ2-2; the match to TRBD2 covers 12 bases. Trimming at V came to 0 bases and at J to 5 bases, leaving 4 bases not matched to a gene. Germline V lookup: CDR1 SGHNT, CDR2 YENEEA. This CDR3 region has 17 residues. The CDR3 DNA follows: TGTGCCAGCAGCTTAGATGGAACTAGCGGGAGGACCGGGGAGCTGTTTTTT. Its translation is CASSLDGTSGRTGELFF. Complete variable domain (other parts from reference TRBV11-3 and TRBJ2-2): EAGVVQSPRYKIIEKKQPVAFWCNPISGHNTLYWYLQNLGQGPELLIRYENEEAVDDSQLPKDRFSAERLKGVDSTLKIQPAELGDSAVYLCASSLDGTSGRTGELFFGEGSRLTVL.

This clonotype was seen at least ten times. The CDR3 reads CASSPEGAAQETQYF. The CDR3 DNA is TGTGCCAGCTCACCAGAGGGGGCAGCCCAAGAGACCCAGTACTTC. The chain joins TRBV18 to TRBJ2-5, with 7 bases aligning to TRBD1. The CDR3 sequence is 15 residues long. Germline V lookup: CDR1 KGHSH, CDR2 LQKENI. The V gene end was trimmed by 2 bases and the J gene end by 1 base; junction bases not matched to a gene: 4.

Many counts were recorded for this clonotype. This rearrangement joins TRBV29-1 to TRBJ2-5, with 7 bases aligning to TRBD1. Trimming cost V 3 bases and J 5 bases; bases outside gene matches: 6. From germline, CDR1 is SQVTM and CDR2 ANQGSEA. The CDR3 sequence is 13 residues long. The CDR3 sequence is CSVERGQVETQYF. The CDR3 coding sequence is TGCAGCGTTGAGAGGGGGCAGGTGGAGACCCAGTACTTC. Based on the CDR3 plus reference TRBV29-1 and TRBJ2-5, the full variable domain is SAVISQKPSRDICQRGTSLTIQCQVDSQVTMMFWYRQQPGQSLTLIATANQGSEATYESGFVIDKFPISRPNLTFSTLTVSNMSPEDSSIYLCSVERGQVETQYFGPGTRLLVL.

In this sample, this clonotype turned up a few times. The chain links TRBV5-1 to TRBJ1-2; the D gene is possibly TRBD1 (5 bases). CDR1 SGHRS and CDR2 YFSETQ come from the germline V gene. This CDR3 contains 16 residues. Between the trimmed V and J ends, which lost 4 bases and 6 bases, there was a span of 22 bases. The CDR3 sequence: CASSPAAASREDGYTF. The CDR3 coding sequence is TGCGCCAGCAGCCCTGCCGCCGCCAGCAGGGAGGATGGCTACACCTTC.

This clonotype appeared a few times. The chain couples TRBV5-6 to TRBJ2-3; possibly TRBD1 or TRBD2 for D (6 bases each). The CDR3 is 16 amino acids. Germline V gives CDR1 SGHDT, CDR2 YYEEEE. Trimming removed 4 bases at V and 0 bases at J, with 15 bases between. In DNA form, the CDR3 reads TGTGCCAGCAGCCCGGGGGCGCGGCTAAGCACAGATACGCAGTATTTT. Translated, it gives CASSPGARLSTDTQYF.

V and J are TRBV5-1 and TRBJ1-6; 9 nucleotides agree with TRBD1. Germline V gene lookup returns CDR1 SGHRS and CDR2 YFSETQ. CDR3 length: 15 residues. The V and J ends lost 5 bases and 5 bases, in that order; junction bases with no gene match: 5. This chain's CDR3 is CASSWDRENNSPLHF. CDR3 in DNA: TGCGCCAGCAGTTGGGACAGGGAAAATAATTCACCCCTCCACTTT.

This clonotype was seen more than once but under ten times. This chain connects TRBV20-1 to TRBJ2-1; 7 bases line up with TRBD2. V gave up 0 bases and J gave up 3 bases; unmatched junction bases: 5. This CDR3 is built from 15 residues. In germline, CDR1 is DFQATT, CDR2 SNEGSKA (reference sequence). CDR3 nucleotide sequence: TGCAGTGCTAGAGATTCAAGGACTAGCTACAATGAGCAGTTCTTC. Amino acids: CSARDSRTSYNEQFF.

This clonotype was detected only a few times. The chain is built from TRBV20-1 and TRBJ2-7; 7 bases match TRBD2. Trimming cost V 6 bases and J 2 bases; bases outside gene matches: 13. Germline V gene data show CDR1 as DFQATT and CDR2 as SNEGSKA (reference sequence). The CDR3 totals 15 residues. The CDR3 region has the DNA TGCAGTGCCCCCGGACCACTAGCGAAACCCTACGAGCAGTACTTC. Its protein is CSAPGPLAKPYEQYF.

This clonotype has a count of ten or more. The chain recombines TRBV18 with TRBJ2-3, with D tentatively TRBD2 (5 bases). This CDR3 has 16 amino acids. The ends were cut back, 6 bases at V and 1 base at J, with 17 bases in the middle. Germline assignment: CDR1 KGHSH and CDR2 LQKENI. The CDR3 nucleotides are TGTGCCAGCTCCCCTACTAGTACCTACCGCACAGATACGCAGTATTTT. Translated: CASSPTSTYRTDTQYF.

Only a few counts were recorded for this clonotype. This sequence joins TRBV2 and TRBJ1-1, with a weak D call TRBD1 (5 bases). Deletions cut 8 bases from V and 3 bases from J, with 10 bases between. Germline V gene data show CDR1 as SNHLY and CDR2 as FYNNEI. The CDR3 spans 12 residues. CDR3 in amino acids: CASGTSDTEAFF. In nucleotides, the CDR3 is TGTGCCAGCGGGACGTCGGACACTGAAGCTTTCTTT.

Ten or more counts support this clonotype. The V and J genes are TRBV10-1 and TRBJ2-1, with D maybe TRBD2 (6 bases). Trimming took 4 bases from V and 10 from J, leaving 8 bases between them. The germline V gene has CDR1 WNHNN and CDR2 SYGVQD (reference sequence). This CDR3 comprises 11 residues. The DNA of the CDR3 is TGCGCCAGCAGTGGGAGCGGGGAGCAGTTCTTC. The encoded protein is CASSGSGEQFF.

This clonotype was counted ten times or more. The chain couples TRBV12-3 or TRBV12-4 to TRBJ2-3; 8 nucleotides agree with TRBD2. Trimming removed 3 bases from V and 10 bases from J; junction bases left unmatched: 12. The CDR3 consists of 15 residues. The CDR3 DNA reads TGTGCCAGCAGTTTGGGTCGTGTATCGCGGGAGGCGCAGTATTTT. Translation gives CASSLGRVSREAQYF.

This clonotype was counted ten times or more. The rearrangement links TRBV29-1 to TRBJ2-3; D is unresolved. Trimming shortened V by 6 bases and J by 6 bases, and 10 bases separated the two germline ends. This CDR3 contains 11 residues. Germline V CDR1 and CDR2: SQVTM, ANQGSEA. DNA of the CDR3: TGCAGCGTGCGGTGGATGGATACGCAGTATTTT. Residues: CSVRWMDTQYF.

The CDR3 DNA reads as TGTGCCAGCAGAAGGGTTGGTCAGCCCCAGCATTTT. Protein product: CASRRVGQPQHF. The V gene is TRBV27, the J gene TRBJ1-5; no clear D. The CDR3 has 12 residues. The germline V and J ends were trimmed by 6 bases and 6 bases, with 9 bases remaining between them. Germline assignment: CDR1 MNHEY and CDR2 SMNVEV (reference sequence).

This clonotype appeared many times. The chain recombines TRBV14 with TRBJ2-7, with a tentative D call TRBD2 (5 bases). The CDR3 is 19 residues long. Per germline, CDR1 SGHDN and CDR2 FVKESK. The V and J ends lost 1 base and 0 bases respectively, with 22 bases between them. Here the CDR3 DNA reads TGTGCCAGCAGCCAAGGGCCCCCTCAGAATCGGGGTACCTCCTACGAGCAGTACGTC. Translating it yields CASSQGPPQNRGTSYEQYV.